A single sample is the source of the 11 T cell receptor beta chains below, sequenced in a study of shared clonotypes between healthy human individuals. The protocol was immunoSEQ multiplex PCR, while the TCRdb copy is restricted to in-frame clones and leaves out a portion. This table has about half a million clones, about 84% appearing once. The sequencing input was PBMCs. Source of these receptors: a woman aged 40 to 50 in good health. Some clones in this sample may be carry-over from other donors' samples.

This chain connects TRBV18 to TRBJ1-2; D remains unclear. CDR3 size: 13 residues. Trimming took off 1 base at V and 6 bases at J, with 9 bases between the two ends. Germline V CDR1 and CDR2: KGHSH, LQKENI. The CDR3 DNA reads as TGTGCCAGCTCACCACTCGCTTCGGATGGCTACACCTTC. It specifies CASSPLASDGYTF.

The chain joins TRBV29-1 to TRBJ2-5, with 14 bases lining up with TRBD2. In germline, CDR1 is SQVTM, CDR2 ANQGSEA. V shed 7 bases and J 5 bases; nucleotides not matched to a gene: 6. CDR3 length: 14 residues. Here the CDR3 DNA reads TGCAGCGCAGCTGGGACTAGCGGGAGTGAGACCCAGTACTTC. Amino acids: CSAAGTSGSETQYF.

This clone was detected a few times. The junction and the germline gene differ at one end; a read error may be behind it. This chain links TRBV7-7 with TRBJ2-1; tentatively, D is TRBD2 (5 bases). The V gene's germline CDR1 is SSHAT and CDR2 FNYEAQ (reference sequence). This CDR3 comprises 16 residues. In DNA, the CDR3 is TGTGCTAGCAGCTTAGCGTTATCCCCGCAGCACAATGAGCAGTTCTTC. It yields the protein CASSLALSPQHNEQFF. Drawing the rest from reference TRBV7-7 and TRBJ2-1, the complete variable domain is GAGVSQSPRYKVTKRGQDVTLRCDPISSHATLYWYQQALGQGPEFLTYFNYEAQPDKSGLPSDRFSAERPEGSISTLTIQRTEQRDSAMYRCASSLALSPQHNEQFFGPGTRLTVL.

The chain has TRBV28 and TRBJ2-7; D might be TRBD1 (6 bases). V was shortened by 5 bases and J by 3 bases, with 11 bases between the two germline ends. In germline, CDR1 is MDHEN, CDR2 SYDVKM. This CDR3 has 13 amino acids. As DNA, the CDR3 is TGTGCCAGCAGTCTTACAGGGAACTACGAGCAGTACTTC. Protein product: CASSLTGNYEQYF.

The DNA of the CDR3 is TGTGCCAGCAGTGACTTCATTAACAGGGATGTTGATGAAAAACTGTTTTTT. It yields the protein CASSDFINRDVDEKLFF. This sequence joins TRBV6-1 and TRBJ1-4; maybe TRBD1 (6 bases). This CDR3 contains 17 residues. The germline CDR1 and CDR2 sequences are MNHNS and SASEGT. V lost 3 bases and J lost 6, with 20 bases in between.

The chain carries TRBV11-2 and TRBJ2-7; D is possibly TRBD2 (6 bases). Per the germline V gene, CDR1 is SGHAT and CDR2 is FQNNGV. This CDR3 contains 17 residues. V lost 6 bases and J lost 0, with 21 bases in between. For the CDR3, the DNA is TGTGCCAGCAGACCATTAAGGGGTCGGGGACTCTCCTACGAGCAGTACTTC. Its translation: CASRPLRGRGLSYEQYF.

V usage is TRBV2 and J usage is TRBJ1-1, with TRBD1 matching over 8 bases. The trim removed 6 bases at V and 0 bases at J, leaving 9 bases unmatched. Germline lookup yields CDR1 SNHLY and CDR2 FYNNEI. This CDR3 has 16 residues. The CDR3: CASRLRTGQMNTEAFF. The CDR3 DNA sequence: TGTGCCAGCAGGCTAAGGACAGGGCAAATGAACACTGAAGCTTTCTTT.

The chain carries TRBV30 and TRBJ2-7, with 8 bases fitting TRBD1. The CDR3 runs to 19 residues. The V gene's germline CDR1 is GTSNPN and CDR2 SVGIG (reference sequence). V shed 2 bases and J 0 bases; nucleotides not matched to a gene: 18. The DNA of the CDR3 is TGTGCCTGGAGTCCTTGGGGGGACAGGATGAAGAGACCCTCCTACGAGCAGTACTTC. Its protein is CAWSPWGDRMKRPSYEQYF.

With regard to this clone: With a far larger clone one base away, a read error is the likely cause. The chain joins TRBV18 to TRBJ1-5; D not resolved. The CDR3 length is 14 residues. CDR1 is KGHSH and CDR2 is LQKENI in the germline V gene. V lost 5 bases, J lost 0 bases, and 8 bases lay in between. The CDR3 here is CASSEAHSNQPQHF. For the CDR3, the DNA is TGTGCCAGCTCAGAGGCCCATAGCAATCAGCCCCAGCATTTT.

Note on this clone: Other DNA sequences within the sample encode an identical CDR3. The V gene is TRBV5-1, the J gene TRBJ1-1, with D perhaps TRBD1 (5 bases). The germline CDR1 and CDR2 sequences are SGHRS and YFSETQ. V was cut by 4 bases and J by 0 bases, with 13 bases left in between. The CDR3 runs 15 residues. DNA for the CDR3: TGCGCCAGCAGCCCATCGGGGGGGTTGAACACTGAAGCTTTCTTT. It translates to CASSPSGGLNTEAFF.

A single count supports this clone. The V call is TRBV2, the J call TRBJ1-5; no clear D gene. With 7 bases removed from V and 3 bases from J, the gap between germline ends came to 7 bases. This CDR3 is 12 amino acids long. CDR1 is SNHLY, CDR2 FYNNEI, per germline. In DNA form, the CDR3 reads TGTGCCAGCACATGGGCCAATCAGCCCCAGCATTTT. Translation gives CASTWANQPQHF.